A selection of T cell receptor beta chains follows, all from one sample in a study of blood T cell repertoires in COVID-19. The repertoire was sequenced with immunoSEQ multiplex PCR; TCRdb's copy has only in-frame clones and lacks some. The repertoire has roughly 120,000 clones, around 87% of them found once; the top ten carry roughly 29%. Sequencing used peripheral blood. The receptors derive from a woman aged 70 to 79 with acute or convalescent COVID-19. Both conserved end residues are part of each CDR3. The D gene is left open where the match is weak. Size is omitted from some rows. Given values are once, few, many or a class for expanded clones.

clone_size j_call d_call v_call cdr3_nt cdr3_aa
. TRBJ2-7 . TRBV19 TGTGCCAGTAGCCCAAAGCTGAGGGCCCGAGGGGGAGAGCAGTACTTC CASSPKLRARGGEQYF
. TRBJ1-5 TRBD1 TRBV19 TGTGCCACCCGTACAGGGGTAGGGCAGCCCCAGCATTTT CATRTGVGQPQHF
. TRBJ1-6 . TRBV3-1/TRBV3-2 TGTGCCAGCAGATCCCCCGTTAATTCACCCCTCCACTTT CASRSPVNSPLHF
. TRBJ2-5 . TRBV18 TGTGCCAGCTCACCAGGAGGGGCCCAGTACTTC CASSPGGAQYF
. TRBJ2-5 . TRBV4-1 TGCGCCAGCGCGGCGGGGGAGACCCAGTACTTC CASAAGETQYF
. TRBJ1-1 . TRBV10-3 TGTGCCATCAGTGATCTTGGGGGGACGAACACTGAAGCTTTCTTT CAISDLGGTNTEAFF
. TRBJ1-5 . TRBV5-1 TGCGCCAGCAGCCTCACACCCGGGGGCAATCAGCCCCAGCATTTT CASSLTPGGNQPQHF
few TRBJ1-2 TRBD1 TRBV7-9 TGTGCCAGCAGCTTCGCCGGGACAGGCGGCGGCTACACCTTC CASSFAGTGGGYTF
. TRBJ1-1 TRBD1 TRBV19 TGTGCCAGTAGCCCCAGACAGGGTAAAGCTTTCTTT CASSPRQGKAFF
. TRBJ1-1 . TRBV2 TGTGCCAGCAGTGGGACAATTAAGATGAACACTGAAGCTTTCTTT CASSGTIKMNTEAFF
. TRBJ2-4 TRBD2 TRBV7-9 TGTGCCAGCAGCTCCCAGCGGGGGGCCGTATACATTCAGTACTTC CASSSQRGAVYIQYF
. TRBJ2-2 . TRBV3-1/TRBV3-2 TGTGCCAGCAGCTACGACACCATGACGAACACCGGGGAGCTGTTTTTT CASSYDTMTNTGELFF
. TRBJ2-3 TRBD2 TRBV10-2 TGCGCCAGCAGTGAGATCCGGACGGGGGGGCTTGCGACAACAGATACGCAGTATTTT CASSEIRTGGLATTDTQYF
. TRBJ1-4 . TRBV7-2 TGTGCCAGCACCAGGAATGAAAAACTGTTTTTT CASTRNEKLFF
medium-sized TRBJ1-4 . TRBV7-2 TGTGCCAGCAGCCCATTGGGGCCCGGTGAAAAACTGTTTTTT CASSPLGPGEKLFF
. TRBJ2-1 TRBD2 TRBV7-6 TGTGCCAGCAGCTTCGCGGGGGGGCCCAGTGGTTGGGACAATGAGCAGTTCTTC CASSFAGGPSGWDNEQFF
. TRBJ2-1 TRBD1 TRBV10-3 TGTGCCATCGGGGACAGGCTTGAAAGTGAGCAGTTCTTC CAIGDRLESEQFF
few TRBJ2-7 TRBD1 TRBV5-4 TGTGCCAGCAGCTTGTATGGGACAGGCCCCGACGAGCAGTACTTC CASSLYGTGPDEQYF
. TRBJ1-6 . TRBV4-1 TGCGCCAGCAGCCCCGGTAGACTCACGAGTTCACCCCTCCACTTT CASSPGRLTSSPLHF
. TRBJ2-2 TRBD2 TRBV11-2 TGTGCCAGCAGCACATACAAGCGGGGAGCTTCCGGGGAGCTGTTTTTT CASSTYKRGASGELFF
. TRBJ2-6 . TRBV2 TGTGCCAGCAGTGACGACAGGAGCCGTCTTGGCAGACTCATCCTCTCTGGGGCCAACGTCCTGACTTTC CASSDDRSRLGRLILSGANVLTF
. TRBJ1-4 TRBD1 TRBV30 TGTGCCTGGAGTTTTCAGGGGGCTCGGGGTGAAAAACTGTTTTTT CAWSFQGARGEKLFF
. TRBJ2-2 TRBD2 TRBV24-1 TGTGCCACCAGTGACACTAGCGGGGGCGCGGGCGGGGAGCTGTTTTTT CATSDTSGGAGGELFF
. TRBJ2-7 TRBD2 TRBV11-1 TGTGCCAGCAGCTTAGCGCAGCTAGCGGGGGACTACTCCGAGCAGTACTTC CASSLAQLAGDYSEQYF
. TRBJ2-3 . TRBV9 TGTGCCAGCAGCCTGGGGGGGGCCGATGGAGATACGCAGTATTTT CASSLGGADGDTQYF
. TRBJ1-4 . TRBV5-4 TGTGCCAGCAGCTCCGTCTCGGGAGATAAGGAAAAACTGTTTTTT CASSSVSGDKEKLFF
. TRBJ2-7 . TRBV6-6 TGTGCCAGCAGTAGGTCGGGATCCTACGAGCAGTACTTC CASSRSGSYEQYF
. TRBJ1-5 . TRBV20-1 TGCAGTGCTAGTGCCGGGGGGGCGCAGCCCCAGCATTTT CSASAGGAQPQHF
. TRBJ1-4 TRBD1 TRBV7-9 TGTGCCAGCAGCTTTTATATCAGGGGGGTTGAAAAACTGTTTTTT CASSFYIRGVEKLFF
. TRBJ2-5 TRBD2 TRBV28 TGTGCCAGCAGTCAAGCCAAACTAGCGGAAGAGACCCAGTACTTC CASSQAKLAEETQYF
once TRBJ2-6 TRBD1 TRBV7-9 TGTGCCACCCCGCCCGAGGGGGCCTCAATAACCTCTGGGGCCAACGTCCTGACTTTC CATPPEGASITSGANVLTF
. TRBJ1-5 TRBD1 TRBV19 TGTGCCAGTAGTAGGGACAGGAATAGCAATCAGCCCCAGCATTTT CASSRDRNSNQPQHF
. TRBJ1-1 . TRBV28 TGTGCCAGCAGTTTAGTACAGAACACTGAAGCTTTCTTT CASSLVQNTEAFF
. TRBJ2-7 . TRBV5-8 TGTGCCAGCAGCCCCAGGGGAGGGGAACCCTACGAGCAGTACTTC CASSPRGGEPYEQYF
. TRBJ2-3 . TRBV7-9 TGTGCCAGCAGCTCGGGCCTCTATCATACGGGGGATACGCAGTATTTT CASSSGLYHTGDTQYF
. TRBJ1-2 . TRBV6-5 TGTGCCAGCAGTTTTCGGGCGGGAGACAAGGGTCTTTGGATGACCTTC CASSFRAGDKGLWMTF
. TRBJ1-6 . TRBV19 TGTGCCAGTAGTATATTCCAAGGGGGTGGGTCACCCCTCCACTTT CASSIFQGGGSPLHF
. TRBJ1-1 . TRBV5-1 TGCGCCAGCAGCGCGGGGGGGAGGTTAACTGAAGCTTTCTTT CASSAGGRLTEAFF
. TRBJ1-3 TRBD1 TRBV12-3/TRBV12-4 TGTGCCAGCAGTTTGGGACAGGGAAACACCATATATTTT CASSLGQGNTIYF
. TRBJ1-1 . TRBV7-2 TGTGCCAGCAGCAGAAGCGGGCAGCCCAACACTGAAGCTTTCTTT CASSRSGQPNTEAFF
. TRBJ1-6 . TRBV30 TGTGCCTGGGCTACAGAGTCCTATAATTCACCCCTCCACTTT CAWATESYNSPLHF
. TRBJ1-1 TRBD1 TRBV2 TGTGCCAGCAGGGCGGGGGACAGGGGGGTTAAGACTGAAGCTTTCTTT CASRAGDRGVKTEAFF
. TRBJ1-5 TRBD1 TRBV28 TGTGCCAGCAGTTCCGGGACAGGGCATCAGCCCCAGCATTTT CASSSGTGHQPQHF
. TRBJ1-1 TRBD1 TRBV7-2 TGTGCCAGCAGCAGAACAGGACAGGGGACGGGCACTGAAGCTTTCTTT CASSRTGQGTGTEAFF
. TRBJ2-2 . TRBV12-5 TGTGCTAGTGGTTTGGTACTGCGGAAAGGGGAGGCCGGGGAGCTGTTTTTT CASGLVLRKGEAGELFF
. TRBJ2-3 TRBD2 TRBV28 TGTGCCAGCAGTCGAACTAGCGGGGGAAGTAATACGCAGTATTTT CASSRTSGGSNTQYF
once TRBJ1-2 . TRBV2 TGTGCCAGCAGCGGCCGGGAGGGCTATGGCTACACCTTC CASSGREGYGYTF
. TRBJ1-1 . TRBV5-1 TGCGCCAGCAGCTTGCGGGGGACCACTGAAGCTTTCTTT CASSLRGTTEAFF
. TRBJ1-4 . TRBV21-1 TGTGCCAGCAGCAAAGGGGAGTCTAATGAAAAACTGTTTTTT CASSKGESNEKLFF
. TRBJ1-1 . TRBV6-2/TRBV6-3 TGTGCCAGCAGTTACTCAGAGGGACTTCGGGATGAAGCTTTCTTT CASSYSEGLRDEAFF